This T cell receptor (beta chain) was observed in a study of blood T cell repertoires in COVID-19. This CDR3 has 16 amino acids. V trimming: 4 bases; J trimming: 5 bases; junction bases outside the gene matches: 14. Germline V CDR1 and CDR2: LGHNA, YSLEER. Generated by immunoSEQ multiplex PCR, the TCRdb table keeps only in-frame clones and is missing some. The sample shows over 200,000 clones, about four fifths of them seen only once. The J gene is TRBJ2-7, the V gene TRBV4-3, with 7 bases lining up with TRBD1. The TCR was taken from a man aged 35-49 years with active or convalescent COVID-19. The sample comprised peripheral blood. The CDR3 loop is CASSRTWTGSNDEQYF. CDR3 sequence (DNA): TGCGCCAGCAGCCGTACTTGGACAGGTTCAAATGACGAGCAGTACTTC.